This note documents a single TCR beta chain sequence. The data belong to a study of blood T cell repertoires in COVID-19. Study details: From T cells, B-cell-depleted T cells, or PBMCs came the material, which was cDNA or gDNA.

Profiled with immunoSEQ multiplex PCR; TCRdb holds only in-frame clones, not every one. The data hold about 73,000 clones, with approximately 77% observed a single time. Seattle researchers signed up patients amid active infection and tracked them longitudinally. The CDR3 extends over 17 amino acids. The V gene's germline CDR1 is MDHEN and CDR2 SYDVKM. V gave up 7 bases and J gave up 1 base, with 22 bases separating them. The sequencing input was peripheral blood. This chain joins TRBV28 and TRBJ1-2, with a tentative D call TRBD1 (5 bases). The clonotype originates from an older man with COVID-19, enrolled during active disease. The chain's CDR3 is CASIKPPGGEFNYGYTF. The DNA of the CDR3 is TGTGCCAGCATCAAACCCCCCGGGGGGGAGTTTAACTATGGCTACACCTTC.